This is a list of T cell receptor beta chains from one sample in a study of blood T cell repertoires in COVID-19. The method was immunoSEQ multiplex PCR; TCRdb's version includes in-frame clones alone and lacks a portion of them. The sample includes around 69,000 clones, 80% to 90% of them seen just once. The sequencing sample was made of peripheral blood. All receptors come from a woman aged 50 to 60 with active COVID-19. Both conserved end residues are part of each CDR3. D genes are given only for firm matches. Clone size is shown for a subset of rows, as once, few, many or a class of expanded clone.

d_gene: TRBD1
j_gene: TRBJ1-2
v_gene: TRBV9
abundance: NA
CDR3aa: CASSDGTGDKGYTF
CDR3nt: TGTGCCAGCAGCGACGGGACAGGGGATAAGGGCTACACCTTC

d_gene: TRBD1
j_gene: TRBJ1-5
v_gene: TRBV28
abundance: NA
CDR3aa: CASQGAGNQPQHF
CDR3nt: TGTGCCAGCCAGGGGGCGGGCAATCAGCCCCAGCATTTT

d_gene: TRBD1
j_gene: TRBJ2-1
v_gene: TRBV7-3
abundance: NA
CDR3aa: CASSLGQGPRYEQFF
CDR3nt: TGTGCCAGCAGCCTGGGACAGGGGCCGCGGTATGAGCAGTTCTTC

d_gene: TRBD1
j_gene: TRBJ2-5
v_gene: TRBV7-9
abundance: NA
CDR3aa: CASSFPGQRKETQYF
CDR3nt: TGTGCCAGCAGCTTTCCGGGACAGAGAAAAGAGACCCAGTACTTC

d_gene: NA
j_gene: TRBJ1-2
v_gene: TRBV5-1
abundance: NA
CDR3aa: CASTYGGGYGYTF
CDR3nt: TGCGCCAGTACCTACGGGGGTGGCTATGGCTACACCTTC

d_gene: NA
j_gene: TRBJ2-5
v_gene: TRBV7-9
abundance: NA
CDR3aa: CASSLALEETQYF
CDR3nt: TGTGCCAGCAGCTTAGCCCTAGAAGAGACCCAGTACTTC

d_gene: TRBD1
j_gene: TRBJ2-5
v_gene: TRBV18
abundance: NA
CDR3aa: CASSNRGQETQYF
CDR3nt: TGTGCCAGCTCAAACAGGGGCCAAGAGACCCAGTACTTC

d_gene: NA
j_gene: TRBJ1-1
v_gene: TRBV5-1
abundance: once
CDR3aa: CASSLLAAMNTEAFF
CDR3nt: TGCGCCAGCAGCTTGTTAGCAGCGATGAACACTGAAGCTTTCTTT

d_gene: TRBD2
j_gene: TRBJ2-1
v_gene: TRBV2
abundance: NA
CDR3aa: CASSEHQREGNEQFF
CDR3nt: TGTGCCAGCAGTGAGCACCAGCGGGAGGGGAATGAGCAGTTCTTC

d_gene: NA
j_gene: TRBJ2-2
v_gene: TRBV6-4
abundance: medium-sized
CDR3aa: CASSRDGRDTGELFF
CDR3nt: TGTGCCAGCAGTCGGGACGGGAGAGACACCGGGGAGCTGTTTTTT